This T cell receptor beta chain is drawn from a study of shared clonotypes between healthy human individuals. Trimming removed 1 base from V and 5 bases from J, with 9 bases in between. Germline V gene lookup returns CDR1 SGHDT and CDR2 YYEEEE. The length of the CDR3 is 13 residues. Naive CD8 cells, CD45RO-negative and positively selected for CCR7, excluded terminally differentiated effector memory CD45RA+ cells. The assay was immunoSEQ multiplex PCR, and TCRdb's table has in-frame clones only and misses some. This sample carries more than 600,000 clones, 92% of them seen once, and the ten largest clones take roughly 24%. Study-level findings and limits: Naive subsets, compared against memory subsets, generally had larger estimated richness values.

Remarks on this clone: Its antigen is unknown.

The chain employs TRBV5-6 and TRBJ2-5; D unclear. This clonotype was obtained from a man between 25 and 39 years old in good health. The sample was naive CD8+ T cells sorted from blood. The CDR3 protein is CASSLYNSETQYF. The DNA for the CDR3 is TGTGCCAGCAGCTTGTACAACAGCGAGACCCAGTACTTC.